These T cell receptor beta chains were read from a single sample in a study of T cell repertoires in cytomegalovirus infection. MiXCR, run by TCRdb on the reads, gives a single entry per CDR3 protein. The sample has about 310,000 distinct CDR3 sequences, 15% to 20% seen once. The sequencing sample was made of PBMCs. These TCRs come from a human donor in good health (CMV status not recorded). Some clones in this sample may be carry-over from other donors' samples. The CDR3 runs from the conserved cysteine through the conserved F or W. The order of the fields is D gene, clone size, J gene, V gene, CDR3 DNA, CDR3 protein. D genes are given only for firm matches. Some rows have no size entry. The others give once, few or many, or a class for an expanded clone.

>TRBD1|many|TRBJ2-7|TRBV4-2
TGTGCCAGCAGCCAAGAGGTTGGGACAGGTGGAACGGAGCAGTACTTC
CASSQEVGTGGTEQYF
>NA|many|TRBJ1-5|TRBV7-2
TGTGCCAGCAGCGCCCTGTGGAGCAATCAGCCCCAGCATTTT
CASSALWSNQPQHF
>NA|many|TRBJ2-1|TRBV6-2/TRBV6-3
TGTGCCAGCAGTTGGGGCCAGCTTGGTGGGCAGTTCTTC
CASSWGQLGGQFF
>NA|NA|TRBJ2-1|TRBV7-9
TGTGCCAGCAGCCCACGTACAGGGCCGGCCGATGAGCAGTTCTTC
CASSPRTGPADEQFF
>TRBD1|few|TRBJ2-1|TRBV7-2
TGTGCCAGCAGCGGGGACAGGGGGAGTGGCTACAATGAGCAGTTCTTC
CASSGDRGSGYNEQFF
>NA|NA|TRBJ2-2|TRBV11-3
TGTGCCAGCAGCGGGGGCGGGGGAAAAAGTATCACCGGGGAGCTGTTTTTT
CASSGGGGKSITGELFF
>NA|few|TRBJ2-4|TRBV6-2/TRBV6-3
TGTGCCAGCGAAGGAGCTAGAAACATTCAGTACTTC
CASEGARNIQYF
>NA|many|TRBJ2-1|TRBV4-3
TGCGCCAGCAGCCAAATGCTGGGGGGGCCGGGCAATGAGCAGTTCTTC
CASSQMLGGPGNEQFF
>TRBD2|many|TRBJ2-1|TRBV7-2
TGTGCCAGCAGCCCGGGGGGGGGGAAAAGTGTCTTC
CASSPGGGKSVF
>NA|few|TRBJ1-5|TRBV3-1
TGTGCCAGCAGCCGCTCCGGGGCATCCGGGAGCAATCAGCCCCAGCATTTT
CASSRSGASGSNQPQHF
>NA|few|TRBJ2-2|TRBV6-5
TGTGCCAGCAGTATAGAGGTCCCCGGGGAGCTGTTTTTT
CASSIEVPGELFF
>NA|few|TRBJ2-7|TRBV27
TGTGCCAGCAGTCGCCGGGACCCCAACTCCTACGAGCAGTACTTC
CASSRRDPNSYEQYF
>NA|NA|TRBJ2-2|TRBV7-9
TGTGCCAGCAGCTCAAAGGAAGGGGCGAACACCGGGGAGCTGTTTTTT
CASSSKEGANTGELFF
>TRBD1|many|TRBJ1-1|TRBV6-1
TGTGCCAGCAGGGCCCGTTATGGGACAGGGGACCTTCTCATGAACACTGAAGCTTTCTTT
CASRARYGTGDLLMNTEAFF
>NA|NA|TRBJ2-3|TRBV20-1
TGCAGTGCTAGTACCTACATGTCGCGGGACCCAGATACGCAGTATTTT
CSASTYMSRDPDTQYF
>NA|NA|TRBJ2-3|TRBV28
TGTGCCAGCAGTAGCCTGGGGCCCGGAGGAGATACGCAGTATTTT
CASSSLGPGGDTQYF
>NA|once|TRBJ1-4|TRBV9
TGTGCCAGCAGCGTACAGGTTGGAACTAATGAAAAACTGTTTTTT
CASSVQVGTNEKLFF
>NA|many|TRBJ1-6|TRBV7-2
TGTGCCAGCAGCTTAGCACTACTGGGCTTAACGGGGAATTCACCCCTCCACTTT
CASSLALLGLTGNSPLHF
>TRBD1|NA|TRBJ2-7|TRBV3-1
TGTGCCAGCAGCCAGGTGGGGACAGGGGGCTCCGAGCAGTACTTC
CASSQVGTGGSEQYF
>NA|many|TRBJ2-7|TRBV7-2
TGTGCCAGCAGCTTAGATCTAATTCGTCCGGAGCAGTACTTC
CASSLDLIRPEQYF
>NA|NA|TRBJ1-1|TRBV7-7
TGTGCTAGCAGCATAGACATGAACACTGAAGCTTTCTTT
CASSIDMNTEAFF
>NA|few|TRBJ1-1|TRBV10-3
TGTGCCATCAGTGTCGGAGGGAACACTGAAGCTTTCTTT
CAISVGGNTEAFF
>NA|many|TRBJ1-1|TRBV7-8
TGTGCCAGCAGCACCCCACCTGGGCAGGACCCCTGGGTGACTGAAGCTTTCTTT
CASSTPPGQDPWVTEAFF
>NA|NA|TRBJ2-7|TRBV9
TGTGCCAGCATGAGGGACTCCAACTCCTACGAGCAGTACTTC
CASMRDSNSYEQYF
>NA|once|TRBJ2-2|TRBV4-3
TGCGCCAGCAGCCAAGATTTTCGACTCGGGGGGGAGCTGTTTTTT
CASSQDFRLGGELFF
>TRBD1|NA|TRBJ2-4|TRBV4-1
TGCGCCAGCAGCCAAGTGCCCGCCGGGACAGTCAAAAACATTCAGTACTTC
CASSQVPAGTVKNIQYF
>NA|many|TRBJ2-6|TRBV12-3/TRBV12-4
TGTGCCAGCAGCTGGGGGGCCAACGTCCTGACTTTC
CASSWGANVLTF
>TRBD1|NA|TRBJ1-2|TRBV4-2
TGTGCCAGCAGCCAAGATCGGGGAGGACAGGGGGACTATGGCTACACCTTC
CASSQDRGGQGDYGYTF
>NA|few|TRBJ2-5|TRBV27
TGTGCCAGCAGTTCCACCTCAGGGCCGGCGACCCAGTACTTC
CASSSTSGPATQYF
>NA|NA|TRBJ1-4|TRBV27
TGTGCCAGCAGTTTATGGGCTCCGGGTGAAAAACTGTTTTTT
CASSLWAPGEKLFF
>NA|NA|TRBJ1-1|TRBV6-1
TGTGCCAGCAGTGAAGACGTCACCCGGTGGGACACTGAAGCTTTCTTT
CASSEDVTRWDTEAFF
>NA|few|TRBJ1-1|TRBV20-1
TGCAGTGCTAGTGGTCCAGGGGATTATTTGGAAGCTTTCTTT
CSASGPGDYLEAFF
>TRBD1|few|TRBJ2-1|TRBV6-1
TGTGCCAGCCGCGATGACAGGGTCTTGTACAATGAGCAGTTCTTC
CASRDDRVLYNEQFF
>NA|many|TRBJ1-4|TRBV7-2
TGTGCCAGCAGCTTATCTCCGGATAGGGAAAAACTGTTTTTT
CASSLSPDREKLFF
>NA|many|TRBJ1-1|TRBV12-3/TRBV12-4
TGTGCCAGCAGTCCACCATTCGTATTCCCAGGGGCGATTCATACTGAAGCTTTCTTT
CASSPPFVFPGAIHTEAFF
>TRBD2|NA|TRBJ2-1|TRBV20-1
TGCAGTGCCCAAACCACCGGACTAGCGGGGGCCCACCGCTCTTCCTACAATGAGCAGTTCTTC
CSAQTTGLAGAHRSSYNEQFF
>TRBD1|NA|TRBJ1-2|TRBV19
TGTGCCAGCCACCCCGGGACAGGTCCCTATGGCTACACCTTC
CASHPGTGPYGYTF
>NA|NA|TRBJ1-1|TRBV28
TGTGCCAGCAGTTCCCTGGGGGCCCTGGGGTACACTGAAGCTTTCTTT
CASSSLGALGYTEAFF
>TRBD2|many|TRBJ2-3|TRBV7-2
TGTGCCAGCAGCAAAATAGCGGGGGGGCCAATGCCAAATACGCAGTATTTT
CASSKIAGGPMPNTQYF
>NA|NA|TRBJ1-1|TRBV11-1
TGTGCCAGCAGCTCGGGACGCGGACGGGGACGGACTGAAGCTTTCTTT
CASSSGRGRGRTEAFF
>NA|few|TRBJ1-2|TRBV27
TGTGCCAGCAGTCCGACCCCCGGGCGAAGCGGCTACTATGGCTACACCTTC
CASSPTPGRSGYYGYTF
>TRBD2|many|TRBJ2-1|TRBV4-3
TGCGCCAGCAGCCCCATTAGCGGGGGGGGCTTTGATGAGCAGTTCTTC
CASSPISGGGFDEQFF
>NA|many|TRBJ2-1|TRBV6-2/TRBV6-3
TGTGCCAGTTGGGACGGTTACAATGAGCAGTTCTTC
CASWDGYNEQFF
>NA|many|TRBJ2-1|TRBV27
TGTGCCAGCAGTTCCCGGGGGGCTTACAATGAGCAGTTCTTC
CASSSRGAYNEQFF
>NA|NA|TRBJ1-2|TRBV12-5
TGTGCTAGTGGTTTGGTACCAGGGAGTGGCTACACCTTC
CASGLVPGSGYTF
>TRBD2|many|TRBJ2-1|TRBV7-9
TGTGCCAGCAGCTTACCCCCAAGACTAGCGGGTTTCTACAATGAGCAGTTCTTC
CASSLPPRLAGFYNEQFF
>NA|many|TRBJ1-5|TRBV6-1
TGTGCCAGCAGATTCGAGGTTGGAGGGCGTATGGGTTTACGGAATCAGCCCCAGCATTTT
CASRFEVGGRMGLRNQPQHF
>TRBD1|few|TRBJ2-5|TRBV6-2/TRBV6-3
TGTGCCAGCAGTTACGGAGACAGGGGGTTCGAGTGGACCCAGTACTTC
CASSYGDRGFEWTQYF
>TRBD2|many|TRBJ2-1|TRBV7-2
TGTGCCAGCAGCTTAAGCGGGGGGGTCTACAATGAGCAGTTCTTC
CASSLSGGVYNEQFF
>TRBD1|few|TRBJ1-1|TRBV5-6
TGTGCCAGCAAAGAGACAGGGACGAACACTGAAGCTTTCTTT
CASKETGTNTEAFF
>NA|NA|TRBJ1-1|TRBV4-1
TGCGCCAGCAGCCAAGAGGGGGAAGACCCTGAAGCTTTCTTT
CASSQEGEDPEAFF
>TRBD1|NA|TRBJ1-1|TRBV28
TGTGCCAGCAGTTCCCCGGGACAGGGGTTTATCACTGAAGCTTTCTTT
CASSSPGQGFITEAFF
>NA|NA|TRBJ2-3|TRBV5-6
TGTGCCAGCAGCTTGGGTTATGGGGGGATCACAGATACGCAGTATTTT
CASSLGYGGITDTQYF
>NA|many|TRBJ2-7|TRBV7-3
TGTGCCAGCAGCTTAACCGGCGGGGCCACGTCCTACGAGCAGTACTTC
CASSLTGGATSYEQYF
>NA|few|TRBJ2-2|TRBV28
TGTGCCAGCAGTTTTCCCTCGTTGAACGGGGGGCCGAACACCGGGGAGCTGTTTTTT
CASSFPSLNGGPNTGELFF